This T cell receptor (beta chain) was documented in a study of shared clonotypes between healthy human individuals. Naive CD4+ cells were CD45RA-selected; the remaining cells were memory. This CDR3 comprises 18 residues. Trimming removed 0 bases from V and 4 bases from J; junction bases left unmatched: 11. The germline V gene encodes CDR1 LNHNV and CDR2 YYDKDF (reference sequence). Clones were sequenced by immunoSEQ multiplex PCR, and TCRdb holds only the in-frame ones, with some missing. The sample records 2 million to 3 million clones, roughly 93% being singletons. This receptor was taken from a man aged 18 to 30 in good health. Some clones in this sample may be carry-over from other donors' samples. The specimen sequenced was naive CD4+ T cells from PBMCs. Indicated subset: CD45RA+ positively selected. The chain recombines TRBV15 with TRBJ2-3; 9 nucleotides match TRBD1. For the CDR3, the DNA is TGTGCCACCAGCAGAGACCCATTGACAGGGACAGGGCCAGATACGCAGTATTTT. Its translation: CATSRDPLTGTGPDTQYF.